This T cell receptor beta chain was found in a study of Graves' ophthalmopathy and Graves' hyperthyroidism. General study findings and limits: Among thyroid clonotypes expanded above 0.001 frequency, most also appeared in blood.

The table lists this clonotype with many counts. Its antigen is unidentified. Beta-chain TCR CDR3 regions were amplified from RNA transcripts. HTBI-primed RT-PCR formed the first round, and a multiplex PCR formed the second. TCRdb used MiXCR to reprocess the multiplex PCR reads, holding one entry per CDR3 protein. The sample lists under 350,000 distinct CDR3 sequences, 15% to 20% seen once, with around 12% in the top ten. Where ophthalmopathy was present, donors had moderate-to-severe activity, CAS ≥3, NOSPECS ≥4 and duration under 3 months. This receptor was identified in an adult man with Graves' ophthalmopathy. The sequenced material came from peripheral blood.

DNA of the CDR3: TGTGCCAGCAGCAGAGTCCGTCGAGGACTAGCGGGAGCCGGGGAGCTGTTTTTT. Protein sequence: CASSRVRRGLAGAGELFF. The V call is TRBV11-2, the J call TRBJ2-2; 13 bases fit TRBD2. Trimming cost V 5 bases and J 6 bases; bases outside gene matches: 12. In germline, CDR1 is SGHAT, CDR2 FQNNGV. The CDR3 has 18 residues.